This T cell receptor (beta chain) derives from a study of TIL therapy for anti-PD-1-resistant metastatic lung cancer. Time point: pre-treatment sample, taken before nivolumab and TIL therapy. The V and J ends lost 2 bases and 7 bases, in that order; junction bases with no gene match: 16. CDR3 length: 18 residues. From germline, CDR1 is SGHTA and CDR2 FQGNSA. The immunoSEQ assay was v3. Libraries were sequenced to around 2 million read pairs (survey) or roughly 4.5-6.5 million (deep). Data came from immunoSEQ multiplex PCR; TCRdb stores just in-frame clones and leaves some out. Of some 45,000 clones listed, 86% are singletons.

This specimen consisted of blood, obtained at baseline. The chain carries TRBV7-2 and TRBJ2-1; 8 bases are shared with TRBD2. The TCR was taken from a person aged 25 to 80 with non-small cell lung cancer. The DNA for the CDR3 is TGTGCCAGCAGCTTATCCAGCGGGGGCCTTGTTGGCACGAATGAGCAGTTCTTC. It translates to CASSLSSGGLVGTNEQFF.